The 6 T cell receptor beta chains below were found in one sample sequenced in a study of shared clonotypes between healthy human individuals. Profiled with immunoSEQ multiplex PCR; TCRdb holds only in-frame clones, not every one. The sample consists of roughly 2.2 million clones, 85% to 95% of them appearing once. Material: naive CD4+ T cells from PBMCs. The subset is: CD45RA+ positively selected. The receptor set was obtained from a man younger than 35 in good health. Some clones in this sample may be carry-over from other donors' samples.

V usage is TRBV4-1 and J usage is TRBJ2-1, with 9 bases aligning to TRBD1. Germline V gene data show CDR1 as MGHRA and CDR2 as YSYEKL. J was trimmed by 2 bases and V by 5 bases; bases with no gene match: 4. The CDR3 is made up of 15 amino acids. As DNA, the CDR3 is TGCGCCAGCAGCTCACAGGGGGCCACCTACAATGAGCAGTTCTTC. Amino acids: CASSSQGATYNEQFF.

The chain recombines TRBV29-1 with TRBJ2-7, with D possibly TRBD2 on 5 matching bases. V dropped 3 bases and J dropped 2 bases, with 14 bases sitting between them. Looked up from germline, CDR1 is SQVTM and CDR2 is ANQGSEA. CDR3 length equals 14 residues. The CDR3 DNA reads TGCAGCGTTGAGACTGCGGGCAGTACCTACGAGCAGTACTTC. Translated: CSVETAGSTYEQYF.

CDR3 sequence (DNA): TGTGCCTGGACGACGCGGGACAGGGGTTATAATTCACCCCTCCACTTT. Amino acids: CAWTTRDRGYNSPLHF. The rearrangement joins TRBV30 to TRBJ1-6; 10 positions match TRBD1. CDR3 length equals 16 residues. Germline V gives CDR1 GTSNPN, CDR2 SVGIG (reference sequence). The V segment lost 4 bases and the J segment 4 bases; nucleotides outside the gene matches: 7.

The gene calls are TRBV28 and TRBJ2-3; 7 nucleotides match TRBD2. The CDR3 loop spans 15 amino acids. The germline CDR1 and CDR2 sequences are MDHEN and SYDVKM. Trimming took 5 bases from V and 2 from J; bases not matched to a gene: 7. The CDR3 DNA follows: TGTGCCAGCAGTCCGGCTAGCGGATACACAGATACGCAGTATTTT. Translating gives CASSPASGYTDTQYF.

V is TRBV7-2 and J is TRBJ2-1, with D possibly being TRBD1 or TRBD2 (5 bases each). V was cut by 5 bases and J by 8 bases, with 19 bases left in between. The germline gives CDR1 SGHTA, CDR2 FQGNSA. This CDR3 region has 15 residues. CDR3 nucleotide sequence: TGTGCCAGCAGCACTTTTCCGGGGCCCGGGGATGAGCAGTTCTTC. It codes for CASSTFPGPGDEQFF.

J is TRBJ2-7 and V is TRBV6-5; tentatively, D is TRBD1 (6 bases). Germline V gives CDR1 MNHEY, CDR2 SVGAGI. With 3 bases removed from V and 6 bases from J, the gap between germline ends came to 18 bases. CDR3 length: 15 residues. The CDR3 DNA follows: TGTGCCAGCAGTTATGGTGGGACACGGGTGCGCGAGCAGTACTTC. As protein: CASSYGGTRVREQYF.